This is a list of T cell receptor beta chains from one sample in a study of T cell responses to AZD1222 COVID-19 vaccine. The data were produced by immunoSEQ multiplex PCR, yet TCRdb's version contains in-frame clones alone and is incomplete. The sample contains 150,000 or so clones, 90% of which appear only once. The sequenced sample was peripheral blood, obtained on day 0 of AZD1222 vaccination. These receptors came from an adult in good health. Both conserved end residues are part of each CDR3. A D gene is named only where the DNA matches it firmly. Expanded clones get a size class; other rows say once, few or many, or leave the size out.

DNA: TGTGCCAGCATCCCAAGGGGACAGGTATGGAATGAGCAGTTCTTC
CDR3: CASIPRGQVWNEQFF
size: once
V: TRBV28
length: 15
D: TRBD1
J: TRBJ2-1

DNA: TGTGCCAGCTCACCACTACCAGGGGGCGACGGCTACACCTTC
CDR3: CASSPLPGGDGYTF
size: .
V: TRBV18
length: 14
D: TRBD1
J: TRBJ1-2

DNA: TGTGCCATCAGTGTGTCTGGCGGGCCTAACACCGAGCAGTACTTC
CDR3: CAISVSGGPNTEQYF
size: few
V: TRBV10-3
length: 15
D: .
J: TRBJ2-7

DNA: TGCAGTGCTAGTGACCGAGACTACAATGAGCAGTTCTTC
CDR3: CSASDRDYNEQFF
size: .
V: TRBV20-1
length: 13
D: .
J: TRBJ2-1

DNA: TGTGCCAGCAGAACCAGCCAGGGGGCGGGAGATACGCAGTATTTT
CDR3: CASRTSQGAGDTQYF
size: .
V: TRBV27
length: 15
D: TRBD1
J: TRBJ2-3

DNA: TGTGCCAGCAGTTACTGGTGGGCTGGCACAGATACGCAGTATTTT
CDR3: CASSYWWAGTDTQYF
size: .
V: TRBV6-2/TRBV6-3
length: 15
D: .
J: TRBJ2-3

DNA: TGTGCCATCACCAGGACAGGGGGGGATACCGGGGAGCTGTTTTTT
CDR3: CAITRTGGDTGELFF
size: .
V: TRBV10-3
length: 15
D: TRBD1
J: TRBJ2-2

DNA: TGTGCCACCAAGTCGGACACAGCGAACACCGGGGAGCTGTTTTTT
CDR3: CATKSDTANTGELFF
size: once
V: TRBV25-1
length: 15
D: .
J: TRBJ2-2

DNA: TGCGCCAGCAGCCAAGATTTGGACACCGTTGGGTCGGCTTTCTTT
CDR3: CASSQDLDTVGSAFF
size: .
V: TRBV4-3
length: 15
D: .
J: TRBJ1-1

DNA: TGTGCCAGCACCCAGGGACAAGAGCAGTACTTC
CDR3: CASTQGQEQYF
size: .
V: TRBV2
length: 11
D: .
J: TRBJ2-7

DNA: TGTGCCAGCAGCTATTCCGGGGACAGCACTGAAGCTTTCTTT
CDR3: CASSYSGDSTEAFF
size: .
V: TRBV11-3
length: 14
D: TRBD1
J: TRBJ1-1

DNA: TGTGCCAGTAGTCCCCGGGGGGGTAACACTGAAGCTTTCTTT
CDR3: CASSPRGGNTEAFF
size: .
V: TRBV19
length: 14
D: .
J: TRBJ1-1

DNA: TGTGCCATTCTGAGAGTGACTGAAGCTTTCTTT
CDR3: CAILRVTEAFF
size: .
V: TRBV11-2
length: 11
D: .
J: TRBJ1-1

DNA: TGTGCCAGCAGCCAAGAAGCTGGGTCCGACACTGAAGCTTTCTTT
CDR3: CASSQEAGSDTEAFF
size: once
V: TRBV3-1/TRBV3-2
length: 15
D: .
J: TRBJ1-1